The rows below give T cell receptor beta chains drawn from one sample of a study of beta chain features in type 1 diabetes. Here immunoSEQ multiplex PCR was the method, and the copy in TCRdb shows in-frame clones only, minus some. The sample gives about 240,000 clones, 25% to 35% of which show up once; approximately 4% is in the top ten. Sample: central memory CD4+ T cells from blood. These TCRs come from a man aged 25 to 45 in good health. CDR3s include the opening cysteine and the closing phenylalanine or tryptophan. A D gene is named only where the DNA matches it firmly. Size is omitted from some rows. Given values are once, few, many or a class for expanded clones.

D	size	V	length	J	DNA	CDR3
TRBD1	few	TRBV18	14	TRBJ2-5	TGTGCCAGCTCACCGACACAGGGGCAAGAGACCCAGTACTTC	CASSPTQGQETQYF
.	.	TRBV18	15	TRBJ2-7	TGTGCCAGCTCACCGGCGACATATCAGGGGATCGAGCAGTACTTC	CASSPATYQGIEQYF
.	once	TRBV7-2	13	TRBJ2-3	TGTGCCAGCAGCTTAGAAGCAACAGATACGCAGTATTTT	CASSLEATDTQYF
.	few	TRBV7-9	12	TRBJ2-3	TGTGCCAGCAGCCCCCCCCCAGATACGCAGTATTTT	CASSPPPDTQYF
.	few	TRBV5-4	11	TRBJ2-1	TGTGCCAGCAGCTTGCTAGGAGAGCAGTTCTTC	CASSLLGEQFF
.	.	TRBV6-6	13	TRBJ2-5	TGTGCCAGCACCTCGGACAGACAAGAGACCCAGTACTTC	CASTSDRQETQYF
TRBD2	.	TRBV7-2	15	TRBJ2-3	TGTGCCAGCAGTATAGCGGGAGGCGGCACAGATACGCAGTATTTT	CASSIAGGGTDTQYF
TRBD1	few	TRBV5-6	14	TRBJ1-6	TGTGCCAGCAGCTCCCGGGACAGGAATTCACCCCTCCACTTT	CASSSRDRNSPLHF
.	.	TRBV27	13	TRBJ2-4	TGTGCCAGCGGCTTGGGAGCGCCATCCCGGAAATGGTTC	CASGLGAPSRKWF
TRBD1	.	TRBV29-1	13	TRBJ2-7	TGCAGCGCCCAGGGGCAGGGGGCCTACGAGCAGTACTTC	CSAQGQGAYEQYF
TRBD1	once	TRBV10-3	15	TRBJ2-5	TGTGCCATCAGCCCCGGGACAGGGCTATTGGAGACCCAGTACTTC	CAISPGTGLLETQYF
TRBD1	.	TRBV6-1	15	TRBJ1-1	TGTGCCAGCAGTTTAGGACAGGGGTCGTACACTGAAGCTTTCTTT	CASSLGQGSYTEAFF
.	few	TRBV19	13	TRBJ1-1	TGTGCCAGTAGCGCGGACAGCAAGGCGGGAGCTTTCTTT	CASSADSKAGAFF
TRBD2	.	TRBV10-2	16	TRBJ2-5	TGCGCCAGCAGTGAGAAGGTAGCGGGGGGTCGAGAGACCCAGTACTTC	CASSEKVAGGRETQYF
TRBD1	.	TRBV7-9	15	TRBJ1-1	TGTGCCAGCAGCTTCCAGGGGGCGCTGGGCACTGAAGCTTTCTTT	CASSFQGALGTEAFF
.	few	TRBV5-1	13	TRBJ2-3	TGCGCCAGCAGCCAAACTAGCACAGATACGCAGTATTTT	CASSQTSTDTQYF
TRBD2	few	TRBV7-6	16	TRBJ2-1	TGTGCCAGCAGCCCCGAGGGAGGGAGCTCCTACAATGAGCAGTTCTTC	CASSPEGGSSYNEQFF
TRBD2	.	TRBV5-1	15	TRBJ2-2	TGCGCCAGCAGCTTATCTCTAGCGGACACCGGGGAGCTGTTTTTT	CASSLSLADTGELFF
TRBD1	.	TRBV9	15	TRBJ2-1	TGTGCCAGCAGCGCCGGACAGGGCCGTGGGAATGAGCAGTTCTTC	CASSAGQGRGNEQFF
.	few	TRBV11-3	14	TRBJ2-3	TGTGCCAGCAGCTTAGATCCTAGCACAGATACGCAGTATTTT	CASSLDPSTDTQYF
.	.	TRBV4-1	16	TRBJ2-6	TGCGCCAGCAGCCTAACCGGCCTCTCTGGGGCCAACGTCCTGACTTTC	CASSLTGLSGANVLTF
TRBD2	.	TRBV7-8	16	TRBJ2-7	TGTGCCAGCAGCTTAGCGTGGGCGGGAGGGCCATACGAGCAGTACTTC	CASSLAWAGGPYEQYF
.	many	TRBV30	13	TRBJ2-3	TGTGCCTGGATGGGGCCGAACACAGATACGCAGTATTTT	CAWMGPNTDTQYF
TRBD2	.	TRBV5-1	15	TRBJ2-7	TGCGCCAGCAGCTTGGAGACTAGCGGGCCCTACGAGCAGTACTTC	CASSLETSGPYEQYF
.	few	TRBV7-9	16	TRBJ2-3	TGTGCCAGCAGCTTTCGAGCGGGTCTTAGCACAGATACGCAGTATTTT	CASSFRAGLSTDTQYF
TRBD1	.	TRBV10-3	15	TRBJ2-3	TGTGCCATCAGCCCAACAGGGGCCACCACAGATACGCAGTATTTT	CAISPTGATTDTQYF
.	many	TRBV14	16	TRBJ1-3	TGTGCCAGCAGCGCTCTGGGACCCCCATCTGGAAACACCATATATTTT	CASSALGPPSGNTIYF
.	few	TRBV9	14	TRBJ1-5	TGTGCCAGCAGCGGGGGGCGTAGCAATCAGCCCCAGCATTTT	CASSGGRSNQPQHF
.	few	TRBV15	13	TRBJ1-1	TGTGCCACCAGCAATAGGGGGGACACTGAAGCTTTCTTT	CATSNRGDTEAFF
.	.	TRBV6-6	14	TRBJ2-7	TGTGCCAGCAGTTACTCGATCCAGCTAAACGAGCAGTACTTC	CASSYSIQLNEQYF
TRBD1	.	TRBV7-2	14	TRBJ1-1	TGTGCCAGCAGCCTCTCGACAGGGGTCACTGAAGCTTTCTTT	CASSLSTGVTEAFF
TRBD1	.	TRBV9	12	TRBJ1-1	TGTGCTTCGCGGGACAGGGGTGATGAAGCTTTCTTT	CASRDRGDEAFF
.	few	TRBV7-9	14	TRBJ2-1	TGTGCCAGCAGCTTAGGTGTGGGATACAATGAGCAGTTCTTC	CASSLGVGYNEQFF
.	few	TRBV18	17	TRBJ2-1	TGTGCCAGCTCACCAGCGTATGGGGGATCCTCCTACAATGAGCAGTTCTTC	CASSPAYGGSSYNEQFF
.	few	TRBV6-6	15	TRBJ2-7	TGTGCCAGCAGTTACGAGGGGGCGGGAAGCGACGAGCAGTACTTC	CASSYEGAGSDEQYF
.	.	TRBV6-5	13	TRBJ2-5	TGTGCCAGCATGTTATCTCTCCAAGAGACCCAGTACTTC	CASMLSLQETQYF
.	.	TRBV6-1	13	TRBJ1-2	TGTGCCAGCAGGGCCCAGGTGGACTATGGCTACACCTTC	CASRAQVDYGYTF
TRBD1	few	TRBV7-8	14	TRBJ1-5	TGTGCCAGCAGCCCCCGGGACAGGGGTCAGCCCCAGCATTTT	CASSPRDRGQPQHF
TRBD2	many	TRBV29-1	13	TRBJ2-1	TGCAGTCACATGACTAGCGGGAGCAATGAGCAGTTCTTC	CSHMTSGSNEQFF